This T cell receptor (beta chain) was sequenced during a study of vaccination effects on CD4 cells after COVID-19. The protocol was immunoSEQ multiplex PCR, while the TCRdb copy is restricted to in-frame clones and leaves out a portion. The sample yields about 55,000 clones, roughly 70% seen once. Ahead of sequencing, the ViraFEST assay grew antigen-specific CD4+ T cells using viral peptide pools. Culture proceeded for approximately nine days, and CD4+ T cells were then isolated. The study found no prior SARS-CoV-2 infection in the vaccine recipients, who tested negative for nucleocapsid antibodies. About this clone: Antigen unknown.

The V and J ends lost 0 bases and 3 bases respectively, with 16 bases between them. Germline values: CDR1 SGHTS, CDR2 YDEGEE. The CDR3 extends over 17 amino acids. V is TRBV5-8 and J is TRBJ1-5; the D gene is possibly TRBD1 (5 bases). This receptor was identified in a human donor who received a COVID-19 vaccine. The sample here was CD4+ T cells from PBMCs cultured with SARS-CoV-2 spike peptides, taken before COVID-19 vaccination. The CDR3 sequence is CASSLALGDRANQPQHF. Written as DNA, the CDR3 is TGTGCCAGCAGCTTGGCTCTGGGGGACCGAGCCAATCAGCCCCAGCATTTT. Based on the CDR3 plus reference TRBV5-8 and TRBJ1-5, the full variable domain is EAGVTQSPTHLIKTRGQQATLRCSPISGHTSVYWYQQALGLGLQFLLWYDEGEERNRGNFPPRFSGRQFPNYSSELNVNALELEDSALYLCASSLALGDRANQPQHFGDGTRLSIL.